The rows below give T cell receptor beta chains drawn from one sample of a study of blood T cell repertoires in COVID-19. Sequenced by immunoSEQ multiplex PCR; TCRdb stores in-frame clones only, minus some. The data hold around 150,000 clones, with 75% to 90% observed a single time. Material: peripheral blood. Source of these receptors: a human donor in a cohort sampled during active COVID-19. CDR3s leave out the opening cysteine and the closing phenylalanine or tryptophan. The D gene is left open where the match is weak.

CDR3: ASRAGGRETQY
J: TRBJ2-5
D: TRBD2
V: TRBV2

CDR3: ASSHDSGNEQY
J: TRBJ2-7
D: .
V: TRBV3-1/TRBV3-2

CDR3: ASSLEQGYNSPLH
J: TRBJ1-6
D: .
V: TRBV28

CDR3: ASRLEMSNQPQH
J: TRBJ1-5
D: .
V: TRBV2

CDR3: ASSYTGAEAF
J: TRBJ1-1
D: .
V: TRBV6-5

CDR3: ASSFGSGSSYEQY
J: TRBJ2-7
D: .
V: TRBV5-4

CDR3: ASSLRATSGSGNEQF
J: TRBJ2-1
D: TRBD2
V: TRBV7-8

CDR3: ASSRSIRGSYNEQF
J: TRBJ2-1
D: .
V: TRBV21-1

CDR3: SVEGLPEGLSNYGYT
J: TRBJ1-2
D: .
V: TRBV29-1

CDR3: ASSQGAWEKLF
J: TRBJ1-4
D: TRBD1
V: TRBV2

CDR3: ASSPLGDYPRWEQY
J: TRBJ2-7
D: TRBD2
V: TRBV5-6

CDR3: ATSDNTGTGGKETQY
J: TRBJ2-5
D: TRBD1
V: TRBV24-1

CDR3: ASSQDGLATDTQY
J: TRBJ2-3
D: TRBD2
V: TRBV4-1

CDR3: ASSRDWGGSGNTIY
J: TRBJ1-3
D: .
V: TRBV4-3

CDR3: ASSQQLTGFGGSCTEAF
J: TRBJ1-1
D: .
V: TRBV23-1

CDR3: ASSLQGDGTGELF
J: TRBJ2-2
D: TRBD1
V: TRBV5-1

CDR3: ASSRQGSNSPLH
J: TRBJ1-6
D: TRBD1
V: TRBV19

CDR3: ASSLVGAGAFPYEQY
J: TRBJ2-7
D: .
V: TRBV11-2

CDR3: ASSPVEGAYEQY
J: TRBJ2-7
D: TRBD1
V: TRBV18

CDR3: ASMGQKVYEQY
J: TRBJ2-7
D: TRBD1
V: TRBV2

CDR3: ASSFSERTDTQY
J: TRBJ2-3
D: .
V: TRBV13